This TCR beta chain was captured by sequencing in a study of shared clonotypes between healthy human individuals. Study in general: Aged 18 to 49, the donors were two women and three men.

Naive CD8 cells, CD45RO-negative and positively selected for CCR7, excluded terminally differentiated effector memory CD45RA+ cells. Clones were sequenced by immunoSEQ multiplex PCR, and TCRdb holds only the in-frame ones, with some missing. The table includes about 2.1 million clones, about 92% detected once. Trimming took 8 bases from V and 2 from J; bases not matched to a gene: 7. CDR1 and CDR2 (germline): MNHEY, SMNVEV (reference sequence). The CDR3 runs to 14 residues. V is TRBV27 and J is TRBJ2-7; 9 nucleotides match TRBD1. The sequence was collected from a man aged 18 to 30 in good health. Some clones in this sample may be carry-over from other donors' samples. The sequencing input was naive CD8+ T cells from PBMCs. For the CDR3, the DNA is TGTGCCAGCCGAGGACAGGGGATAGCCTACGAGCAGTACTTC. Residues: CASRGQGIAYEQYF.